The 2 T cell receptor beta chains given below trace back to one sample, sequenced in a study of T cell responses to AZD1222 COVID-19 vaccine. Using immunoSEQ multiplex PCR, the repertoire was profiled, and TCRdb retains in-frame clones only, with some absent. The sample records 190,000 or so clones, 93% being singletons. The sequences come from peripheral blood, collected 28 days after the second AZD1222 dose. Source of these receptors: an adult who received the AZD1222 COVID-19 vaccine.

The gene calls are TRBV9 and TRBJ1-6, with no clear D. With 0 bases removed from V and 0 bases from J, the gap between germline ends came to 4 bases. Germline CDR1 and CDR2: SGDLS and YYNGEE. The CDR3 has 15 amino acids. The CDR3 loop reads CASSVAGSYNSPLHF. In DNA form, the CDR3 reads TGTGCCAGCAGCGTAGCCGGCTCCTATAATTCACCCCTCCACTTT. The full variable domain, rest sourced from reference TRBV9 and TRBJ1-6, is DSGVTQTPKHLITATGQRVTLRCSPRSGDLSVYWYQQSLDQGLQFLIQYYNGEERAKGNILERFSAQQFPDLHSELNLSSLELGDSALYFCASSVAGSYNSPLHFGNGTRLTVT.

The genes are TRBV12-3 or TRBV12-4 and TRBJ1-2; no reliable D call. The CDR3 is 13 residues long. The V end was cut by 5 bases, the J end by 0 bases, with 7 bases between. Here the CDR3 reads CASSQSSNYGYTF. The DNA of the CDR3 is TGTGCCAGCAGTCAATCTTCTAACTATGGCTACACCTTC.